This is a list of T cell receptor delta chains from one sample in a study of gamma-delta T cells after stem cell transplantation. TCRdb reran clone calling via CATT on the RT-PCR reads. The sample yields a few thousand delta-chain clones, approximately 15% seen once. The sequenced material came from gamma-delta T cells. The receptor set was obtained from a human donor. It is not recorded whose cells these are; they may come from a transplant donor. Both conserved end residues are part of each CDR3. D genes are given only for firm matches. Only some rows state a clone size, as once, few, many or a class for expanded clones.

D	V	J	size	DNA	CDR3
TRDD3	TRDV1	TRDJ1	-	TGTGCTCTTGGGGAACTTGGGACTACTGTGATTGGGGGAAAATCTGTAAAACTCATCTTT	CALGELGTTVIGGKSVKLIF
-	TRDV3	TRDJ1	-	TGTGCCTTCTCACGCCGAACTCTGGGGTTTACCCAATCCCCCGATAAACTCATCTTT	CAFSRRTLGFTQSPDKLIF
-	TRDV1	TRDJ1	medium-sized	TGTGCTCTTGGGGAACCTCGCCTTCCTACGGGGGATACGCTTCAGTACACCGATAAACTCATCTTT	CALGEPRLPTGDTLQYTDKLIF
TRDD3	TRDV1	TRDJ1	few	TGTGCTCTTGGGGGTCATATCCCTACAGGCTGGGGGTTGCCCGGGTACACCGATAAACTCATCTTT	CALGGHIPTGWGLPGYTDKLIF
TRDD3	TRDV1	TRDJ1	few	TGTGCTCTTGGGGAACCCATGAGGCCGATGGGGGATACGCGGATCGACACCGATAAACTCATCTTT	CALGEPMRPMGDTRIDTDKLIF
-	TRDV2	TRDJ2	medium-sized	TGTGCCTGTGACACCGGGGATACAGCACAACTCTTCTTT	CACDTGDTAQLFF
TRDD3	TRDV1	TRDJ1	few	TGTGCTCTTGGGGAACCCCTGGGGGATACCTACACCGATAAACTCATCTTT	CALGEPLGDTYTDKLIF
-	TRDV2	TRDJ2	-	TGTGCCTGTGACCCATTGGGGGCACAACTCTTCTTT	CACDPLGAQLFF
TRDD3	TRDV1	TRDJ2	-	TGTGCTCTTGGGGAACTAGAAGGCTGGGGGATACACACAGCACAACTCTTCTTT	CALGELEGWGIHTAQLFF
TRDD3	TRDV3	TRDJ3	few	TGTGCCCCCAAGCCCCTCATACTGGGGGACCCGGACAGCTCCTGGGACACCCGACAGATGTTTTTC	CAPKPLILGDPDSSWDTRQMFF
TRDD3	TRDV1	TRDJ1	few	TGTGCTCTTGGGGAAGTAATGCTTCGCCTTACGGGGGATGGGATACGACCACCGAAAAACACCGATAAACTCATCTTT	CALGEVMLRLTGDGIRPPKNTDKLIF
-	TRDV2	TRDJ2	large	TGTGCCTGTGACCCTCGGCTCCATCGAGCACAACTCTTCTTT	CACDPRLHRAQLFF
TRDD3	TRDV2	TRDJ3	-	TGTGCCTGTGACAAAGTGCTGGGGGGATACTCCTGGGACACCCGACAGATGTTTTTC	CACDKVLGGYSWDTRQMFF
TRDD3	TRDV2	TRDJ3	-	TGTGCCTGTGACACACTGGGGGATACCTCCTGGGACACCCGACAGATGTTTTTC	CACDTLGDTSWDTRQMFF
TRDD3	TRAV29/DV5	TRDJ1	-	TGTGCAGCAAGCGCGGCGCTGGGGGACCCGTACACCGATAAACTCATCTTT	CAASAALGDPYTDKLIF
TRDD3	TRDV1	TRDJ1	few	TGTGCTCTTGGGGACCAACTTCCTACTGGGGGATACGCGGATAAACTCATCTTT	CALGDQLPTGGYADKLIF
TRDD3	TRDV3	TRDJ2	-	TGTGCCTTTAATGAGAGGGGATATGTTTTGACAGCACAACTCTTCTTT	CAFNERGYVLTAQLFF
TRDD3	TRDV1	TRDJ1	few	TGTGCTCTTGGGGAACAGGGCCCCCCGGGGCGTACTGGGGGACCGCTAACCGATAAACTCATCTTT	CALGEQGPPGRTGGPLTDKLIF
TRDD3	TRDV1	TRDJ2	-	TGTGCTCTTGGGGAATGGGCCCCACTGGGGGAGACTTTGACAGCACAACTCTTCTTT	CALGEWAPLGETLTAQLFF
-	TRDV1	TRDJ1	-	TGTGCTCTTGGGGAACTCCTAGGACTTATCCCTACCCTACGCTCAAGGGGATTAGGGGTTAAACTCATCTTT	CALGELLGLIPTLRSRGLGVKLIF
-	TRDV1	TRDJ1	-	TGTGCTCTTGGGGCACTCCTTCCTGAGGGTACTGGGGGCACCGATAAACTCATCTTT	CALGALLPEGTGGTDKLIF
TRDD3	TRDV1	TRDJ1	few	TGTGCTCTTGGGGTCAAGTGGGCCCTACTGGGGGATACGTCCGATAAACTCATCTTT	CALGVKWALLGDTSDKLIF
TRDD3	TRDV2	TRDJ2	large	TGTGCCTGTGACGTACTGGGGCCTTTGACAGCACAACTCTTCTTT	CACDVLGPLTAQLFF
TRDD3	TRDV1	TRDJ1	few	TGTGCTCTTGGACCATGTACTGGGGGATATACACCCGATAAACTCATCTTT	CALGPCTGGYTPDKLIF